This T cell receptor beta chain was recovered during a study of sequential checkpoint blockade in melanoma. Described treatment: randomized to nivolumab then ipilimumab (arm A) or the reverse (arm B). From thawed PBMCs, live CD3+CD8+ cells negative for CD19 and CD56 were sorted. Profiling relied on immunoSEQ multiplex PCR, and the TCRdb table lists in-frame clones only, not all of them. The sample records some 19,000 clones, around four fifths being singletons. This clone was picked up one time. The CDR3 has 14 amino acids. Trimming left V 3 bases short and J 0 bases short, with 5 bases between. Germline V gene lookup returns CDR1 SGHNT and CDR2 YENEEA.

The sequenced sample was CD8+ T cells sorted from blood (inferred from file names), obtained from a patient given nivolumab and ipilimumab in sequence. The sequence was collected from a human donor with melanoma. The gene calls are TRBV11-3 and TRBJ2-2; D uncertain. CDR3 DNA: TGTGCCAGCAGCTTCGCAGCGAACACCGGGGAGCTGTTTTTT. It yields the protein CASSFAANTGELFF.